This entry is about one T cell receptor beta chain. The V end lost 3 bases, the J end lost 0 bases, and 8 bases lay between the germline ends. The CDR3 is made up of 13 amino acids. Germline assignment: CDR1 SQVTM and CDR2 ANQGSEA. The record originates from a study of OX40 agonist ivuxolimab in advanced cancers. For the study at large: The patients got ivuxolimab, which is an agonistic anti-OX40 (CD134) antibody. Patients received ivuxolimab, an intravenous treatment, every 2 weeks at 0.01 to 10 mg/kg.

Generated by immunoSEQ multiplex PCR, the TCRdb table keeps only in-frame clones and is missing some. Among around 61,000 clones listed, about 90% were seen once. The rearrangement joins TRBV29-1 to TRBJ1-2, with D possibly being TRBD1 (6 bases). The sequence derives from an adult with an advanced solid tumor such as melanoma, head and neck, liver or kidney cancer. Specimen: CD4+ or CD8+ T cells sorted from blood, collected in a trial of the OX40 agonist ivuxolimab. The CDR3 loop is CSVENRANYGYTF. The CDR3 DNA is TGCAGCGTTGAGAACAGGGCTAACTATGGCTACACCTTC.